The present entry profiles one T cell receptor beta chain with its context. This clone was counted once. It lacks a known antigen. Base qualities are not at hand, and no much larger clone is one base apart. The sample's time point label, in plain terms: pretreatment peripheral blood. The Qiagen DNeasy Blood extraction kit was used to purify genomic DNA from total PBMCs and tumor samples. Collected pretreatment and during treatment, PBMCs were isolated and stored as previously described. The sample is drawn from a study of PD-L1 blockade in urothelial cancer (dated by TCRdb to about 2017). Notes on the research overall: Twenty-five of 29 patients were identified as males with urothelial cancer of bladder origin, and a prior smoking history was reported by 18 of 29 patients. Durable clinical benefit meant progression-free survival longer than 6 months, and TCR features were also tested against progression-free and overall survival. Pretreatment tumor samples and matched peripheral blood, collected serially before and after atezolizumab treatment, underwent TCR sequencing. Whole exome sequencing and RNA sequencing of pretreatment tumors were performed alongside TCR sequencing in the same patients. Blood samples were analyzed 3 weeks after the start of treatment (second dose) and 6 weeks after the start of treatment. Blood samples yielded a median of about 150,000 T cells and tens of thousands of unique TCRs, with median clonality about 0.08. Durable clinical benefit was achieved by nine patients but not by the remaining 20. Somatic, immune and clinical correlates of response to PD-L1 blockade with atezolizumab in urothelial cancer were the focus of an exploratory multi-omic analysis. An ECOG performance status of 0 or 1 was recorded for the patients, and 0 to 3 prior chemotherapy regimens had been received by the patients. Around 30 patients had pretreatment blood TCR-seq, around 25 had at least one posttreatment blood collection, and around 25 had tumor TCR-seq. Study-level results and caveats: Greater expansion of tumor-associated TCR clones in peripheral blood 3 weeks after the start of treatment was observed in patients with durable benefit (n ≈ 22, p = 0.022). Improved progression-free and overall survival was associated with having pretreatment peripheral blood TCR clonality below the median. Because the sample size was small (n ≈ 29) and many exploratory analyses were performed, the results are intended to be hypothesis-generating.

Each PCR received spiked-in synthetic TCR analog templates so that absolute template abundance could be estimated from read counts. The immunoSEQ assay was used to amplify TCRbeta CDR3 regions from genomic DNA with bias-controlled V and J gene primers. Sequencing of rearranged TCRbeta segments was done at approximately 20X coverage. The authors' analysis ran thus. Clustering was used to correct sequencing errors, and CDR3s were annotated against IMGT to assign V, D and J genes. Out-of-frame and stop-codon sequences were excluded, and only productive TCRbeta rearrangements were used in downstream analyses. Clonality was calculated as one minus the Shannon entropy normalized by the log of the number of unique productive sequences. Fisher's exact test with Benjamini-Hochberg correction, at a threshold of adjusted p below 0.01, was used to find clones that differed between time points or between blood and tumor. TCRdb obtained this table from immuneACCESS and retained in-frame rearrangements with V and J assigned. These tables miss some clones; where compared with another copy, unresolved V genes account for less than half of the shortfall, and the remainder is unexplained. The D gene and trimming were derived from the DNA, and the V and J assignments and clone size from that table. This sample comprises tens of thousands of clones, around nine tenths of them detected only once. The top ten clonotypes cover 20% to 25% of the sample.

Trimming at the junction amounts to 1 base on V and 4 bases on J, and the germline ends lie 11 bases apart. In the germline V gene, CDR1 corresponds to SGHAT and CDR2 to FQNNGV. Its CDR3 holds 15 amino acids, cysteine through phenylalanine. CDR3 DNA is the only sequence kept; it has 45 bases, read in frame from the first base. The sequence was obtained from a donor aged 40 or older with urothelial cancer. The material was PBMCs, obtained around atezolizumab (anti-PD-L1) treatment. In this chain, TRBV11-2 is recombined with TRBJ1-5, with TRBD1 as a weak D call on 6 bases. DNA sequence: TGTGCCAGCAGCTTAGGCGCAGGGGTGAATCAGCCCCAGCATTTT. Protein translation: CASSLGAGVNQPQHF. Joined to the reference TRBV11-2 and TRBJ1-5 proteins, this CDR3 gives the full variable domain: EAGVAQSPRYKIIEKRQSVAFWCNPISGHATLYWYQQILGQGPKLLIQFQNNGVVDDSQLPKDRFSAERLKGVDSTLKIQPAKLEDSAVYLCASSLGAGVNQPQHFGDGTRLSIL.